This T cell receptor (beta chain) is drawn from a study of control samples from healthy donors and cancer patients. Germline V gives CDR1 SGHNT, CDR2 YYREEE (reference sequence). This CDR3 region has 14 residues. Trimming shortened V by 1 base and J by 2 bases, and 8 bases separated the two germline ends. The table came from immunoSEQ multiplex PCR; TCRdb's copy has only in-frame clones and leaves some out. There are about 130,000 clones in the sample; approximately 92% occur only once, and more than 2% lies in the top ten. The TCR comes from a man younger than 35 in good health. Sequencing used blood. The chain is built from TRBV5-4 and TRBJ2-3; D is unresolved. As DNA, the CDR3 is TGTGCCAGCAGCTTGAGTGGGTACACAGATACGCAGTATTTT. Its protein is CASSLSGYTDTQYF.